This TCR beta chain was sequenced in a study of CD8 T cells in Susac syndrome. Germline V gives CDR1 SQVTM, CDR2 ANQGSEA. Trimming at V came to 4 bases and at J to 4 bases, leaving 4 bases not matched to a gene. This CDR3 region has 13 residues. Random hexamers served to reverse transcribe roughly 0.45 to 1 ug RNA. TCR beta CDR3 was amplified by immunoSEQ multiplex PCR. This amplification extended across 54 Vbeta and 13 Jbeta segments. TCRdb redid the calling of the immunoSEQ multiplex PCR reads with MiXCR, one entry per CDR3 protein. The table includes more than 200,000 distinct CDR3 sequences, 85% to 95% detected once. Included as multiple sclerosis controls were treatment-naive patients who had stable or active relapsing-remitting disease. TEMRA cells were enriched by FACS, while CD8+ and CD4+ T cells were obtained through a negative isolation that was performed magnetically. In its sample, this clonotype was seen a few times.

Sequenced: CD4+ T cells from PBMCs. The TCR sequence derives from a human donor with multiple sclerosis. The V call is TRBV29-1, the J call TRBJ2-7, with 10 nucleotides matching TRBD1. This chain's CDR3 is CSVAPGQGYEQYF. The DNA for the CDR3 is TGCAGCGTTGCTCCGGGACAGGGGTACGAGCAGTACTTC.